A single T cell receptor beta chain is shown here with its context. Its antigen is still unknown. These data come from a study of long-term antiretroviral therapy in people with HIV. immunoSEQ v3.0 was run at survey level. TCRdb's copy holds only in-frame clones and misses some; the assay was immunoSEQ multiplex PCR. The repertoire holds fewer than 25,000 clones, about 90% seen once, with 2.5% to 3.5% in the top ten. The V end lost 2 bases, the J end lost 0 bases, and 4 bases lay between the germline ends. CDR3 length: 13 residues. Germline assignment: CDR1 MNHNS and CDR2 SASEGT. Study-wide results and limits: Documentation of ART adherence, viral resistance or therapy changes was absent.

The chain links TRBV6-1 to TRBJ1-2; the D is unclear. The sequencing here drew on unsorted PBMCs, taken roughly 2.5 years after starting antiretroviral therapy. The origin of this receptor is a woman in her 50s with HIV. For the CDR3, the DNA is TGTGCCAGCAGTGAAAGGCCTAACTATGGCTACACCTTC. Translating it yields CASSERPNYGYTF.